These 20 T cell receptor beta chains originate from one sample sequenced in a study of shared clonotypes between healthy human individuals. Profiled with immunoSEQ multiplex PCR; TCRdb holds only in-frame clones, not every one. The table includes about 1.1 million clones, about four fifths detected once. Material: memory CD4+ T cells from PBMCs. Stated subset: CD45RA-negative fraction. The receptors here all came from a young man in good health. Some clones in this sample may be carry-over from other donors' samples.

The chain links TRBV9 to TRBJ1-1; no definite D call. There are 14 residues in the CDR3. CDR1 is SGDLS, CDR2 YYNGEE, per germline. The V end lost 2 bases, the J end lost 3 bases, and 11 bases lay between the germline ends. This chain's CDR3 is CASSVTPGDTEAFF. The CDR3 nucleotides are TGTGCCAGCAGCGTGACTCCTGGGGACACTGAAGCTTTCTTT.

This clone was detected a few times. This chain joins TRBV28 and TRBJ1-4; 8 bases fit TRBD1. The CDR3 sequence is 13 residues long. J lost 8 bases, V lost 5 bases, and 4 bases had no gene match. In germline, CDR1 is MDHEN, CDR2 SYDVKM. The CDR3 DNA is TGTGCCAGCAGTCGTAGACAGGGGGAAAAACTGTTTTTT. Residues: CASSRRQGEKLFF.

V gene TRBV7-9 combines with J gene TRBJ1-5; D perhaps matches TRBD1 (5 bases). Germline CDR1 reads SEHNR; CDR2 reads FQNEAQ (reference sequence). The CDR3 is made up of 16 amino acids. V lost 3 bases and J lost 1, with 13 bases in between. For the CDR3, the DNA is TGTGCCAGCAGCTTTGGTGGCGGGGCGAGCAATCAGCCCCAGCATTTT. This translates into CASSFGGGASNQPQHF.

The CDR3 spells CASSYSGYYEQYF. The CDR3 coding sequence is TGTGCCAGCAGCTACTCCGGTTACTACGAGCAGTACTTC. J is TRBJ2-7 and V is TRBV7-3; D call uncertain. Germline values: CDR1 SGHTA, CDR2 FQGTGA. The CDR3 covers 13 residues. Trimming left V 4 bases short and J 3 bases short, with 10 bases between. Full variable domain (remainder filled in from reference TRBV7-3 and TRBJ2-7): GAGVSQTPSNKVTEKGKYVELRCDPISGHTALYWYRQSLGQGPEFLIYFQGTGAADDSGLPNDRFFAVRPEGSVSTLKIQRTERGDSAVYLCASSYSGYYEQYFGPGTRLTVT.

The V and J genes are TRBV2 and TRBJ2-1; D may be TRBD2 (6 bases). V was clipped by 5 bases and J by 6 bases, with 11 bases between them. The CDR3 covers 13 residues. Germline V gives CDR1 SNHLY, CDR2 FYNNEI. CDR3 amino acids: CASSSGVGNEQFF. In DNA, the CDR3 is TGTGCCAGCAGTTCGGGAGTAGGCAATGAGCAGTTCTTC.

The V gene is TRBV5-1, the J gene TRBJ1-4, with TRBD1 as a possible D gene (5 bases). Germline V gene sequence: CDR1 SGHRS, CDR2 YFSETQ. This CDR3 region has 14 residues. Trimming pared 0 bases from V and 9 bases from J, leaving 12 bases between. Written as DNA, the CDR3 is TGCGCCAGCAGCTTGGGGGACTATGACCAAAAACTGTTTTTT. Protein: CASSLGDYDQKLFF.

The chain carries TRBV28 and TRBJ1-2, with D maybe TRBD1 (6 bases). Germline-derived CDR1 and CDR2 are MDHEN and SYDVKM. Trimming removed 6 bases from V and 8 bases from J, with 19 bases in between. The CDR3 sequence is 14 residues long. CDR3 in DNA: TGTGCCAGCAGCCACCGACAGGACCCGGAAGGCTACACCTTC. The encoded protein is CASSHRQDPEGYTF.

The chain links TRBV27 to TRBJ2-5, with TRBD1 as a possible D gene (6 bases). This CDR3 region has 14 residues. Per germline, CDR1 MNHEY and CDR2 SMNVEV (reference sequence). V was cut by 4 bases and J by 0 bases, with 9 bases left in between. Here the CDR3 reads CASSSWDNQETQYF. For the CDR3, the DNA is TGTGCCAGCAGTTCGTGGGACAACCAAGAGACCCAGTACTTC.

The chain has TRBV5-1 and TRBJ2-2; no definite D call. Germline V gives CDR1 SGHRS, CDR2 YFSETQ. The V end was cut by 5 bases, the J end by 4 bases, with 12 bases between. The CDR3 is 14 residues long. CDR3 nucleotide sequence: TGCGCCAGCAGGGCGAATAGTGGCACCGGGGAGCTGTTTTTT. Its protein product is CASRANSGTGELFF.

The chain employs TRBV5-4 and TRBJ2-1, with 10 bases aligning to TRBD2. CDR3 size: 14 residues. J was trimmed by 11 bases and V by 0 bases; bases with no gene match: 5. Germline CDR1 SGHNT, CDR2 YYREEE (reference sequence). The CDR3 loop reads CASSLASGSFKQFF. The CDR3 DNA sequence: TGTGCCAGCAGCTTGGCTAGCGGGAGTTTCAAGCAGTTCTTC.

This clone was seen only once. This chain connects TRBV27 to TRBJ2-1; tentatively, D is TRBD2 (5 bases). This CDR3 is built from 15 residues. With 2 bases removed from V and 4 bases from J, the gap between germline ends came to 12 bases. CDR1 and CDR2 (germline): MNHEY, SMNVEV (reference sequence). CDR3 in DNA: TGTGCCAGCAGTTTAGGGAGAACCTTATACAATGAGCAGTTCTTC. Residues: CASSLGRTLYNEQFF.

The chain is built from TRBV7-9 and TRBJ2-1; D gene unclear. Germline V gives CDR1 SEHNR, CDR2 FQNEAQ (reference sequence). There are 16 residues in the CDR3. The ends were cut back, 0 bases at V and 5 bases at J, with 14 bases in the middle. The CDR3 protein is CASSLATTPVDNEQFF. The CDR3 nucleotides read TGTGCCAGCAGCTTAGCTACCACCCCAGTTGACAATGAGCAGTTCTTC.

V usage is TRBV18 and J usage is TRBJ2-5; D is unclear. CDR3 length: 16 amino acids. Per the germline V gene, CDR1 is KGHSH and CDR2 is LQKENI. The V end lost 2 bases, the J end lost 7 bases, and 20 bases lay between the germline ends. Written as DNA, the CDR3 is TGTGCCAGCTCACCAATTCGAGACAAGGGCCCAGGGACCCAGTACTTC. Translation: CASSPIRDKGPGTQYF. Looking up the rest from reference TRBV18 and TRBJ2-5 gives the full variable domain: NAGVMQNPRHLVRRRGQEARLRCSPMKGHSHVYWYRQLPEEGLKFMVYLQKENIIDESGMPKERFSAEFPKEGPSILRIQQVVRGDSAAYFCASSPIRDKGPGTQYFGPGTRLLVL.

With respect to this clone: The same CDR3 arises from other DNA sequences in this sample as well. The chain has TRBV5-4 and TRBJ2-5; a possible D gene is TRBD1 (5 bases). V lost 4 bases and J 5 bases, leaving 12 bases between the germline ends. CDR1 is SGHNT and CDR2 is YYREEE in the germline V gene (reference sequence). The CDR3 is 13 amino acids. The CDR3 DNA follows: TGTGCCAGCAGCCTCAGGGTTGGGGAGACCCAGTACTTC. Amino acid sequence: CASSLRVGETQYF.

This chain links TRBV5-1 with TRBJ2-2, with 9 bases that match TRBD2. J lost 2 bases, V lost 5 bases, and 4 bases had no gene match. The CDR3 is 15 amino acids. CDR1 SGHRS and CDR2 YFSETQ come from the germline V gene. CDR3 sequence: CASRPGTSNTGELFF. CDR3 sequence (DNA): TGCGCCAGCAGACCCGGGACTAGCAACACCGGGGAGCTGTTTTTT. The full variable domain, rest sourced from reference TRBV5-1 and TRBJ2-2, is KAGVTQTPRYLIKTRGQQVTLSCSPISGHRSVSWYQQTPGQGLQFLFEYFSETQRNKGNFPGRFSGRQFSNSRSEMNVSTLELGDSALYLCASRPGTSNTGELFFGEGSRLTVL.

J is TRBJ2-2 and V is TRBV2; perhaps TRBD2 as D (5 bases). CDR1 and CDR2 from the germline V gene are SNHLY and FYNNEI. The CDR3 is 13 amino acids. The V end was cut by 9 bases, the J end by 3 bases, with 11 bases between. For the CDR3, the DNA is TGTGCCAGTAGAGTGGAGGACACCGGGGAGCTGTTTTTT. This sequence encodes CASRVEDTGELFF.

The chain uses TRBV5-1 and TRBJ2-7; tentatively, D is TRBD1 (5 bases). Between the trimmed V and J ends, which lost 0 bases and 5 bases, there was a span of 15 bases. In germline, CDR1 is SGHRS, CDR2 YFSETQ. The CDR3 has 15 amino acids. The CDR3 sequence: CASSLDVGPGNEQYF. In DNA, the CDR3 is TGCGCCAGCAGCTTGGACGTGGGGCCTGGCAACGAGCAGTACTTC.

The CDR3 is CASSSGSSGRGETQYF. CDR3 sequence (DNA): TGTGCCAGCAGCTCTGGAAGTAGCGGGAGAGGGGAGACCCAGTACTTC. The rearrangement uses TRBV9 and TRBJ2-5, with TRBD2 matching 9 bases. V was clipped by 4 bases and J by 5 bases; unmatched bases: 12. The V gene's germline CDR1 is SGDLS and CDR2 YYNGEE. This CDR3 is built from 16 residues.

The chain couples TRBV28 to TRBJ2-6, with D possibly being TRBD2 (7 bases). Germline V gene data show CDR1 as MDHEN and CDR2 as SYDVKM. The CDR3 runs to 19 residues. Trimming left V 2 bases short and J 4 bases short, with 21 bases between. DNA of the CDR3: TGTGCCAGCAGTTTACAACGCAGGGGAGGGTCTGGCGGGGCCAACGTCCTGACTTTC. This gives the protein CASSLQRRGGSGGANVLTF.

The gene calls are TRBV2 and TRBJ1-5; D unclear. There are 14 residues in the CDR3. CDR1 and CDR2 from the germline V gene are SNHLY and FYNNEI. V was pared by 11 bases and J by 2 bases, with 16 bases between. CDR3 in amino acids: CASSGEQGNQPQHF. CDR3 DNA: TGTGCCTCCTCCGGGGAGCAGGGCAATCAGCCCCAGCATTTT.